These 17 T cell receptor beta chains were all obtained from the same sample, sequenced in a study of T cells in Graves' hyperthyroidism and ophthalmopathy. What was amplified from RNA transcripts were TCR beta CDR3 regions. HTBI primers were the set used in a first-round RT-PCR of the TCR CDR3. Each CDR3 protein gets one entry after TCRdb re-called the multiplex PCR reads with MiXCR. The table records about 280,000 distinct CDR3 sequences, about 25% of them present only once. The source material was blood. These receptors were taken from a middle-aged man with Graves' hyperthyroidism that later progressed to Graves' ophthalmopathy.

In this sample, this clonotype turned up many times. In nucleotides, the CDR3 is TGTGCCAGCAGCAAGACGGACAGGCCGGGCATTCAGTACTTC. This encodes CASSKTDRPGIQYF. This chain uses TRBV11-2 with TRBJ2-4; TRBD1 aligns across 7 bases. This CDR3 is 14 amino acids long. The trim removed 5 bases at V and 9 bases at J, leaving 10 bases unmatched. Germline loops: CDR1 SGHAT, CDR2 FQNNGV.

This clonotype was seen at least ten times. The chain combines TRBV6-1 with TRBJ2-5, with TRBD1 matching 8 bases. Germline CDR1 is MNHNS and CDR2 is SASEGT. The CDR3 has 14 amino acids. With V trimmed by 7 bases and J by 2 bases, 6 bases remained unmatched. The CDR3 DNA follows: TGTGCCAGCAATGACTACAGGGGGCAAGAGACCCAGTACTTC. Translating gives CASNDYRGQETQYF.

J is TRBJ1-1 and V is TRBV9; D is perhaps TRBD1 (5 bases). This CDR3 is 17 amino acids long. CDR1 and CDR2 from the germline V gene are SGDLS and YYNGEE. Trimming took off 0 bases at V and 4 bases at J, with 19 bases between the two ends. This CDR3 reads CASSVGAGAHTITEAFF. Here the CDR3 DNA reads TGTGCCAGCAGCGTAGGCGCCGGGGCCCATACAATCACTGAAGCTTTCTTT.

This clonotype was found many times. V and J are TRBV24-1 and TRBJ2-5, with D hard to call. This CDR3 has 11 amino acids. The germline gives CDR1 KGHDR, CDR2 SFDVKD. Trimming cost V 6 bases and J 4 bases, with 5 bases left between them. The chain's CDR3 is CATSNGETQYF. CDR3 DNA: TGTGCCACCAGTAATGGAGAGACCCAGTACTTC.

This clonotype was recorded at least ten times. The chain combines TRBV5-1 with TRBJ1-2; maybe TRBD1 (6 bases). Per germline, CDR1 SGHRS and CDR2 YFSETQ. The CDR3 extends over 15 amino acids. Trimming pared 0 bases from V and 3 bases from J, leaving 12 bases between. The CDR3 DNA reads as TGCGCCAGCAGCTTGGTAGGGGGAAAGGACTATGGCTACACCTTC. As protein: CASSLVGGKDYGYTF.

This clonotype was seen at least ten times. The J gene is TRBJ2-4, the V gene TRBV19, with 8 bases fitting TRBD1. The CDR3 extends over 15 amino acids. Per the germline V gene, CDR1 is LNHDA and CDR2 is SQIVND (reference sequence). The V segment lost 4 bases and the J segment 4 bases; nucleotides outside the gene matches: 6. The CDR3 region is CASSTDRGSKNIQYF. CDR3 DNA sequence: TGTGCCAGTAGTACTGACAGGGGATCAAAAAACATTCAGTACTTC.

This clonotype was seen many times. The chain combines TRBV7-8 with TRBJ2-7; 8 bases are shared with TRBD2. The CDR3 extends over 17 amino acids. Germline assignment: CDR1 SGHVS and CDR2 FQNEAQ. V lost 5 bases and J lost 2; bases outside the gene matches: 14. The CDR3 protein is CASSTRLASTTPYEQYF. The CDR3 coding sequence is TGTGCCAGCAGCACCAGACTAGCGTCTACGACACCCTACGAGCAGTACTTC.

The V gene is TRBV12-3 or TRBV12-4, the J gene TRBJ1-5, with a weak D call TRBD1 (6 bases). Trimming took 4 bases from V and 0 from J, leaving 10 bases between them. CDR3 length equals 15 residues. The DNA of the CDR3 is TGTGCCAGCAGTTATGGGGACACTAGCAATCAGCCCCAGCATTTT. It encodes CASSYGDTSNQPQHF.

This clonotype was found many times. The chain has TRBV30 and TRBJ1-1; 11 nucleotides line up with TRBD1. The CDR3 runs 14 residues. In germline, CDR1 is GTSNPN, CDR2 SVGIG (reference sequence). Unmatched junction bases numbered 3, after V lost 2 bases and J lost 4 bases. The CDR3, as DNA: TGTGCCTGGAGTAGGACAGGGGGCATCACTGAAGCTTTCTTT. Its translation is CAWSRTGGITEAFF.

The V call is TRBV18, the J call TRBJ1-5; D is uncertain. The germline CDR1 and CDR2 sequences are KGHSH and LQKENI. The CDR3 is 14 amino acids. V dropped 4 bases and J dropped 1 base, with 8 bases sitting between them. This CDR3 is CASSRVSSNQPQHF. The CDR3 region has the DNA TGTGCCAGCTCACGGGTCTCAAGCAATCAGCCCCAGCATTTT.

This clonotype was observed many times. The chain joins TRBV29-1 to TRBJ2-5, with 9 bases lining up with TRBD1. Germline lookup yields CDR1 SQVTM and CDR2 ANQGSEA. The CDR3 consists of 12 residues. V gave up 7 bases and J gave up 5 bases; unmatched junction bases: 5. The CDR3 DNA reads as TGCAGCGCGGACAGGGGAGTCGAGACCCAGTACTTC. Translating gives CSADRGVETQYF.

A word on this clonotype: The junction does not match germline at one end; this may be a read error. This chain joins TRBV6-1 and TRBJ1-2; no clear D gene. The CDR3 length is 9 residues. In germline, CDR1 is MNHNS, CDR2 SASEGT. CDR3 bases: TGTGCCAGCAGTGACGACGGGCACTTC. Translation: CASSDDGHF.

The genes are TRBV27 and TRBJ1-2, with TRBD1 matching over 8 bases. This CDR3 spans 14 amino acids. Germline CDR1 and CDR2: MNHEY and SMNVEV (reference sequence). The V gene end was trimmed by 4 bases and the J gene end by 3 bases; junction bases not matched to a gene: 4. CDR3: CASSSAGGHYGYTF. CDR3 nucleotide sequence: TGTGCCAGCAGTTCTGCAGGGGGCCACTATGGCTACACCTTC.

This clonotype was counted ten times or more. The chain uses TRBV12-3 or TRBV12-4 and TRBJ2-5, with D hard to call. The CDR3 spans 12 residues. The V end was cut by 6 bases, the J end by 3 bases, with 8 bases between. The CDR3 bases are TGTGCCAGCAGCTTACTTAAAGAGACCCAGTACTTC. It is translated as CASSLLKETQYF.

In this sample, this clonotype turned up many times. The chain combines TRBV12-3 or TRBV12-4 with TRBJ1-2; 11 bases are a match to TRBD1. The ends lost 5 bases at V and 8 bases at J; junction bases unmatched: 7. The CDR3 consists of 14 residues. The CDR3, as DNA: TGTGCCAGCAGTATAGGACAGGGGGCGTGGGGCTACACCTTC. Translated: CASSIGQGAWGYTF.

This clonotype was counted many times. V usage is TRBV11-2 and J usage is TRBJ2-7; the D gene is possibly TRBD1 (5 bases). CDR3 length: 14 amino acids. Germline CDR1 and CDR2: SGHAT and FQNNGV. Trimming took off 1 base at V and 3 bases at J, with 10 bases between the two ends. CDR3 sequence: CASSLAHRGYEQYF. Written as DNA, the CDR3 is TGTGCCAGCAGCTTAGCCCATAGGGGCTACGAGCAGTACTTC.

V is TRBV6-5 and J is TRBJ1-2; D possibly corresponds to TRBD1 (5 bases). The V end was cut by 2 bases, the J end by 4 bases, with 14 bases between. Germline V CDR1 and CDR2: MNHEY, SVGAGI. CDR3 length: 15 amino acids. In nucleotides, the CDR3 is TGTGCCAGCAGTTACCTTTCAGGGAGCGGCTATGGCTACACCTTC. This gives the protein CASSYLSGSGYGYTF.